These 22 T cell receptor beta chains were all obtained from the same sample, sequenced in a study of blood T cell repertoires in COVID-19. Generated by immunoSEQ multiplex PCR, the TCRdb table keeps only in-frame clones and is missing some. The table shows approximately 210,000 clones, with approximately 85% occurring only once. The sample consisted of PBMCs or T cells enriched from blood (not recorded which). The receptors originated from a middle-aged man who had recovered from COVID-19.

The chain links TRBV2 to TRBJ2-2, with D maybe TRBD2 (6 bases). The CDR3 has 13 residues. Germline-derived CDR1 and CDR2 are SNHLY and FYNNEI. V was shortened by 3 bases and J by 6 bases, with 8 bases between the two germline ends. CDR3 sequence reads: CASSDGLPGELFF. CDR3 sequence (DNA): TGTGCCAGCAGTGATGGACTACCCGGGGAGCTGTTTTTT.

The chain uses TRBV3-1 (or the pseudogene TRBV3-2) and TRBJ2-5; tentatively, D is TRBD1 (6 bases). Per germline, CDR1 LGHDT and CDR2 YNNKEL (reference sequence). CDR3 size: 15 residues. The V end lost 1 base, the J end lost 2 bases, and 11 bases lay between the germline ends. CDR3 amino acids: CASSQGTVLQETQYF. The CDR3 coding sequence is TGTGCCAGCAGCCAAGGGACAGTCCTACAAGAGACCCAGTACTTC.

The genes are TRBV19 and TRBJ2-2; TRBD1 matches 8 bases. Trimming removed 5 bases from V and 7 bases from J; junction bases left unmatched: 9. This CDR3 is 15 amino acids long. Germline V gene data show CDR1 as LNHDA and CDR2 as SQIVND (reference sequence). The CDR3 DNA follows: TGTGCCAGTAGTCCAGGACAGGGTGGTAACGGGGAGCTGTTTTTT. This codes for CASSPGQGGNGELFF.

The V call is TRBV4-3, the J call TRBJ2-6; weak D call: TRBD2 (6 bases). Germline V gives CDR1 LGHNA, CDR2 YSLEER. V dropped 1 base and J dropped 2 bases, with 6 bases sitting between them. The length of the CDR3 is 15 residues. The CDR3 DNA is TGCGCCAGCAGCCAAGGGAGGGCTGGGGCCAACGTCCTGACTTTC. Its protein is CASSQGRAGANVLTF.

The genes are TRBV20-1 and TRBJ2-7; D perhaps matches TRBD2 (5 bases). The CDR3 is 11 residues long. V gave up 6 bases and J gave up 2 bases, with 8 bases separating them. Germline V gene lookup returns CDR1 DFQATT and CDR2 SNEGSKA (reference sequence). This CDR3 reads CSAGSAYEQYV. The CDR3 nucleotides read TGCAGTGCGGGGAGTGCCTACGAGCAGTACGTC.

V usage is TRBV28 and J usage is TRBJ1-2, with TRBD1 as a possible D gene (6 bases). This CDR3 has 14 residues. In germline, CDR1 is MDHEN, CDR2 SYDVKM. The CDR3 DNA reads TGTGCTGCCAGCAGCCCTACAGGGAACTATGGCTACACCTTC. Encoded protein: CAASSPTGNYGYTF.

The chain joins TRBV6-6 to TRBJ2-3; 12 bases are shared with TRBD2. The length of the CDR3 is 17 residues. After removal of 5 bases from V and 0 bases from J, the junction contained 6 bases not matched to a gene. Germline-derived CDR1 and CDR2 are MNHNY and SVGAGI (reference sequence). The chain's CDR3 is CASSPRTSGASTDTQYF. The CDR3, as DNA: TGTGCCAGCAGTCCCCGGACTAGCGGGGCTAGCACAGATACGCAGTATTTT.

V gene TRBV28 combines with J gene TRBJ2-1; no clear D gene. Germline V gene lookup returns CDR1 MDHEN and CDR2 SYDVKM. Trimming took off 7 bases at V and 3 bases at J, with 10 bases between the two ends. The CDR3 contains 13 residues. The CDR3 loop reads CASTRVLYNEQFF. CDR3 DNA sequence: TGTGCCAGCACCCGGGTTCTCTACAATGAGCAGTTCTTC.

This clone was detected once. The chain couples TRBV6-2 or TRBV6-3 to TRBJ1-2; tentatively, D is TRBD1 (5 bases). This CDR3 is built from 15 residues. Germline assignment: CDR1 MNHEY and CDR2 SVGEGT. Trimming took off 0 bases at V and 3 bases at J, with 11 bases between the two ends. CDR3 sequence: CASSYSKDTDYGYTF. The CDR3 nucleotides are TGTGCCAGCAGTTACTCGAAGGACACCGACTATGGCTACACCTTC.

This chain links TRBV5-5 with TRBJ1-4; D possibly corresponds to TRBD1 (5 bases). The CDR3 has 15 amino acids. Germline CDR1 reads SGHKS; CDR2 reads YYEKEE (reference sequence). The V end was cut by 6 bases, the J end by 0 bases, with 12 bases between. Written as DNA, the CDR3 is TGTGCCAGCACTCGGGGGGATGCAACTAATGAAAAACTGTTTTTT. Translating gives CASTRGDATNEKLFF.

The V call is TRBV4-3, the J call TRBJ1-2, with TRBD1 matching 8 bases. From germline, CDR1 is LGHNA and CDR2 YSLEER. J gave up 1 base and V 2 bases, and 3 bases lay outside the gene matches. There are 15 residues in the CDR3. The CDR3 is CASSQRDRGNYGYTF. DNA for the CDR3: TGCGCCAGCAGCCAACGAGACAGGGGTAACTATGGCTACACCTTC.

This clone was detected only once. DNA of the CDR3: TGTGCCTGGCAACAGGGAGATGGTCAGCCCCAGCATTTT. As protein: CAWQQGDGQPQHF. The chain joins TRBV30 to TRBJ1-5, with a weak D call TRBD1 (6 bases). Trimming shortened V by 5 bases and J by 6 bases, and 14 bases separated the two germline ends. The CDR3 is 13 amino acids. Per germline, CDR1 GTSNPN and CDR2 SVGIG (reference sequence).

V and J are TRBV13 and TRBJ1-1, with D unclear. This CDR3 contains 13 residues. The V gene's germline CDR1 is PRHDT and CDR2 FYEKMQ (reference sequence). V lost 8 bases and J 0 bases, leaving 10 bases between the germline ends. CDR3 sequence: CASERRMNTEAFF. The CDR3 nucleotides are TGTGCCAGCGAGCGGAGAATGAACACTGAAGCTTTCTTT.

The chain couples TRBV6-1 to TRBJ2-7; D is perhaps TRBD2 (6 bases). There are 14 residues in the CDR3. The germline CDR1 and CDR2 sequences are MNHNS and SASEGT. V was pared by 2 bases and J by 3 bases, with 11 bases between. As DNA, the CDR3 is TGTGCCAGCAGTGAAAGTGAGGGAGGCTACGAGCAGTACGTC. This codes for CASSESEGGYEQYV.

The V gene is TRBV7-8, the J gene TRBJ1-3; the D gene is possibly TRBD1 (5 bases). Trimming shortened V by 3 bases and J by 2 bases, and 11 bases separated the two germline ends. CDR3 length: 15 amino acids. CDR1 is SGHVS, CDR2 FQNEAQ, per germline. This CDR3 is CASSFGAGPGNTIYF. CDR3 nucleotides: TGTGCCAGCAGCTTTGGGGCAGGGCCTGGAAACACCATATATTTT.

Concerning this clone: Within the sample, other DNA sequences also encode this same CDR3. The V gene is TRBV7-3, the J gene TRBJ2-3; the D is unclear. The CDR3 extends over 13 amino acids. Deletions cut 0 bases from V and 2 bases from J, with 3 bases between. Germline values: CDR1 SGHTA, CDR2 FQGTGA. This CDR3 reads CASSLTYTDTQYF. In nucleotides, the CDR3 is TGTGCCAGCAGCTTAACCTACACAGATACGCAGTATTTT.

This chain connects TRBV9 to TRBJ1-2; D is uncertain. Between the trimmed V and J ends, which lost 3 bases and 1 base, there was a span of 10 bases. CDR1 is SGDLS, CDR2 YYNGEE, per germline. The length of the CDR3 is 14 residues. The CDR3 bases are TGTGCCAGCAGCGACAGAGGACTTAACTATGGCTACACCTTC. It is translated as CASSDRGLNYGYTF. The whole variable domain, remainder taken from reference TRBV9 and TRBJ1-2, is DSGVTQTPKHLITATGQRVTLRCSPRSGDLSVYWYQQSLDQGLQFLIQYYNGEERAKGNILERFSAQQFPDLHSELNLSSLELGDSALYFCASSDRGLNYGYTFGSGTRLTVV.

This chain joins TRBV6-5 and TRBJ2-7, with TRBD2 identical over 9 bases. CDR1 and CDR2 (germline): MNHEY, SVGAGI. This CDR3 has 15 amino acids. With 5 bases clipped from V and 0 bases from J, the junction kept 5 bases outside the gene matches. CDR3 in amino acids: CASSPSGTSSYEQYV. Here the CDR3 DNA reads TGTGCCAGCAGTCCTAGCGGGACAAGCTCCTACGAGCAGTACGTC.

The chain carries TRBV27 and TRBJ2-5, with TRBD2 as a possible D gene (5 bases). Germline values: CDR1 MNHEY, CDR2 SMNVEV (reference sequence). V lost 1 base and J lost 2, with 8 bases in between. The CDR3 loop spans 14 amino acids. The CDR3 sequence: CASSLFGVQETQYF. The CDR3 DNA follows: TGTGCCAGCAGTTTATTCGGGGTTCAAGAGACCCAGTACTTC.

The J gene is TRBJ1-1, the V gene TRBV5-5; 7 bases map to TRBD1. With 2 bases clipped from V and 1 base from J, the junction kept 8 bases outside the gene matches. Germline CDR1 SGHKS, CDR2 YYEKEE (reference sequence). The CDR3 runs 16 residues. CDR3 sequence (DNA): TGTGCCAGCAGCTTCTCCCTTCGACAGGGGAACACTGAAGCTTTCTTT. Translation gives CASSFSLRQGNTEAFF.

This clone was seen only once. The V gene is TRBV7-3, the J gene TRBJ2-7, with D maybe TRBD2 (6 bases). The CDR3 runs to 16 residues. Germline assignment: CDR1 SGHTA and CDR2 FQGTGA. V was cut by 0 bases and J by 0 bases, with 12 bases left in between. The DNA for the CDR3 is TGTGCCAGCAGCTTAACTGGGGGGACTGGCTCCTACGAGCAGTACTTC. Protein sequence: CASSLTGGTGSYEQYF.

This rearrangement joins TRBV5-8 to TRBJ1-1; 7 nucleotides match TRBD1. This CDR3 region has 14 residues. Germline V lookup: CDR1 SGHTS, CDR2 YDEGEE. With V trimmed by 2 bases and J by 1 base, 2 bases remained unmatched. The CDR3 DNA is TGTGCCAGCAGCTTTCGGACAGGGAACACTGAAGCTTTCTTT. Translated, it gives CASSFRTGNTEAFF.